Presented here are 17 T cell receptor beta chains from one specimen sequenced in a study of shared clonotypes between healthy human individuals. Libraries were prepared by immunoSEQ multiplex PCR; TCRdb keeps only in-frame clonotypes and omits some of them. The table has 550,000 to 600,000 clones, roughly 79% seen once; the top ten hold more than 10%. The sequenced sample was PBMCs. These receptors were collected from a woman aged 40 to 55 in good health. Some clones in this sample may be carry-over from other donors' samples.

This clone was detected a few times. The chain carries TRBV9 and TRBJ2-2; 7 nucleotides line up with TRBD1. V shed 2 bases, J shed 1 base, and the junction held 2 bases outside the gene matches. The CDR3 length is 15 residues. In germline, CDR1 is SGDLS, CDR2 YYNGEE. CDR3 in DNA: TGTGCCAGCAGCGTCGACAGGGTGAACACCGGGGAGCTGTTTTTT. It is translated as CASSVDRVNTGELFF.

The chain carries TRBV9 and TRBJ2-2; D not resolved. The germline V gene encodes CDR1 SGDLS and CDR2 YYNGEE. With 3 bases removed from V and 3 bases from J, the gap between germline ends came to 9 bases. The length of the CDR3 is 14 residues. The CDR3 DNA follows: TGTGCCAGCAGCGGGAAATCGTACACCGGGGAGCTGTTTTTT. This translates into CASSGKSYTGELFF.

This chain links TRBV4-1 with TRBJ2-2; TRBD1 might be the D (6 bases). V was pared by 5 bases and J by 1 base, with 11 bases between. Germline assignment: CDR1 MGHRA and CDR2 YSYEKL. CDR3 length: 15 residues. The CDR3 protein is CASSKGTQNTGELFF. CDR3 nucleotide sequence: TGCGCCAGCAGCAAAGGGACACAGAACACCGGGGAGCTGTTTTTT.

This chain joins TRBV7-8 and TRBJ2-4; 15 bases agree with TRBD2. There are 19 residues in the CDR3. Germline loops: CDR1 SGHVS, CDR2 FQNEAQ. Trimming at V came to 2 bases and at J to 0 bases, leaving 5 bases not matched to a gene. Here the CDR3 reads CASSLSGTSGRRAKNIQYF. The CDR3 DNA reads TGTGCCAGCAGCTTAAGCGGGACTAGCGGGAGGAGAGCCAAAAACATTCAGTACTTC.

This clone is a singleton in its sample. V is TRBV18 and J is TRBJ2-7; 10 bases fit TRBD1. This CDR3 region has 14 residues. V was clipped by 1 base and J by 5 bases; unmatched bases: 2. The V gene's germline CDR1 is KGHSH and CDR2 LQKENI. For the CDR3, the DNA is TGTGCCAGCTCACCACTCGGACAGGGGGACGAGCAGTACTTC. Translated, it gives CASSPLGQGDEQYF.

The gene calls are TRBV4-1 and TRBJ2-2, with D unclear. The germline CDR1 and CDR2 sequences are MGHRA and YSYEKL. This CDR3 has 17 residues. V gave up 4 bases and J gave up 0 bases, with 15 bases separating them. CDR3 bases: TGCGCCAGCAGCCCCGTAGCTTTCGCCGCGAACACCGGGGAGCTGTTTTTT. Translating it yields CASSPVAFAANTGELFF.

Comments on this clone: Other DNA sequences from this sample encode an identical CDR3 as well. This chain joins TRBV6-5 and TRBJ2-7; 12 nucleotides line up with TRBD1. CDR1 and CDR2 (germline): MNHEY, SVGAGI. CDR3 length: 16 residues. Unmatched junction bases numbered 5, after V lost 4 bases and J lost 1 base. CDR3 sequence: CASSSGTGGFSYEQYF. The CDR3 nucleotides are TGTGCCAGCAGTTCAGGGACAGGGGGCTTTTCCTACGAGCAGTACTTC.

This clone was recorded only once. This sequence joins TRBV27 and TRBJ1-2; D perhaps matches TRBD1 (6 bases). The V gene's germline CDR1 is MNHEY and CDR2 SMNVEV (reference sequence). CDR3 size: 14 residues. V was cut by 6 bases and J by 3 bases, with 14 bases left in between. CDR3 bases: TGTGCCAGCAGCCCTGGACAGCTCCACTATGGCTACACCTTC. Translation gives CASSPGQLHYGYTF.

With regard to this clone: The identical CDR3 is also encoded by other nucleotide sequences in the sample. V and J are TRBV5-1 and TRBJ1-1; D unresolved. This CDR3 comprises 15 residues. In germline, CDR1 is SGHRS, CDR2 YFSETQ. The V and J ends lost 3 bases and 1 base respectively, with 13 bases between them. The CDR3 DNA sequence: TGCGCCAGCAGCTCAAGAGTAGGAGCGAACACTGAAGCTTTCTTT. It specifies CASSSRVGANTEAFF.

The rearrangement joins TRBV28 to TRBJ2-5, with D perhaps matching TRBD2 (6 bases). CDR1 MDHEN and CDR2 SYDVKM come from the germline V gene. Deletions cut 6 bases from V and 4 bases from J, with 18 bases between. The CDR3 has 15 amino acids. The CDR3 loop reads CASSPMREDGETQYF. CDR3 nucleotides: TGTGCCAGCAGCCCCATGAGGGAGGATGGAGAGACCCAGTACTTC.

This chain links TRBV28 with TRBJ1-1; D uncertain. This CDR3 has 14 amino acids. Germline values: CDR1 MDHEN, CDR2 SYDVKM. The V gene lost 8 bases and the J gene lost 3 bases, with 16 bases spanning the gap. The DNA for the CDR3 is TGTGCCAGCTGCAACCGACACGTCGACACTGAAGCTTTCTTT. This sequence encodes CASCNRHVDTEAFF.

The chain has TRBV28 and TRBJ2-7, with D perhaps matching TRBD1 or TRBD2 (6 bases each). The CDR3 runs to 17 residues. The germline gives CDR1 MDHEN, CDR2 SYDVKM. Trimming took off 2 bases at V and 6 bases at J, with 23 bases between the two ends. CDR3 amino acids: CASSLATWDNGRSEQYF. The DNA for the CDR3 is TGTGCCAGCAGTTTAGCGACCTGGGACAACGGGAGAAGCGAGCAGTACTTC.

The rearrangement links TRBV18 to TRBJ2-5, with TRBD2 matching 13 bases. The J call could be wrong; TRBJ2-7 is a better fit for the DNA end. Germline assignment: CDR1 KGHSH and CDR2 LQKENI. The CDR3 runs 15 residues. CDR3 sequence reads: CASSPGLAGAYEQYF. The CDR3, as DNA: TGTGCCAGCTCACCAGGACTAGCGGGAGCCTACGAGCAGTACTTC.

The genes are TRBV6-4 and TRBJ2-3; 8 bases map to TRBD2. V was clipped by 7 bases and J by 3 bases; unmatched bases: 9. This CDR3 spans 15 amino acids. Germline values: CDR1 MRHNA, CDR2 SNTAGT. DNA for the CDR3: TGTGCCAGCACTCAACAAGCGGGAGAGACAGATACGCAGTATTTT. It yields the protein CASTQQAGETDTQYF.

The chain joins TRBV5-1 to TRBJ2-1; 9 bases align to TRBD1. The CDR3 is made up of 15 amino acids. J was trimmed by 3 bases and V by 7 bases; bases with no gene match: 8. Germline V gives CDR1 SGHRS, CDR2 YFSETQ. The CDR3 protein is CASRQDRGNYNEQFF. The CDR3 bases are TGCGCCAGCCGGCAGGACAGGGGAAACTACAATGAGCAGTTCTTC.

This clone was seen more than once but under ten times. This same CDR3 is encoded by further DNA sequences in the sample. The V gene is TRBV11-2, the J gene TRBJ1-1, with TRBD1 matching 8 bases. V lost 5 bases, J lost 11 bases, and 16 bases stayed unmatched. Germline V gene data show CDR1 as SGHAT and CDR2 as FQNNGV. The CDR3 runs to 15 residues. CDR3 sequence reads: CASSTWGTGQGKAFF. The CDR3, as DNA: TGTGCCAGCAGCACATGGGGGACCGGACAGGGAAAGGCTTTCTTT.

Turning to this clone: Other nucleotide sequences in the sample specify the same CDR3. The chain recombines TRBV30 with TRBJ2-5; unclear D gene. V shed 0 bases and J shed 1 base, with 3 bases lying between them. The CDR3 is made up of 12 amino acids. CDR1 and CDR2 (germline): GTSNPN, SVGIG (reference sequence). The CDR3 DNA follows: TGTGCCTGGAGTGTTAGCCAAGAGACCCAGTACTTC. This encodes CAWSVSQETQYF. The full variable domain, with the rest looked up from reference TRBV30 and TRBJ2-5, is SQTIHQWPATLVQPVGSPLSLECTVEGTSNPNLYWYRQAAGRGLQLLFYSVGIGQISSEVPQNLSASRPQDRQFILSSKKLLLSDSGFYLCAWSVSQETQYFGPGTRLLVL.